This T cell receptor (beta chain) was identified in a study of CD8 T cells in Susac syndrome (dated by TCRdb to between 2018 and 2020). About the study as a whole: Whether CD8+ T cell activation and differentiation in Susac syndrome was antigen driven was tested using repertoire sequencing.

This clonotype was detected only a few times. The specificity of this receptor is unknown. No much larger clone is present one base from it, and per-base qualities are unavailable. RNA was extracted with the RNeasy kit and 0.5 to 1 ug was reverse transcribed using random hexamers. TCR beta CDR3 regions were amplified with the immunoSEQ multiplex PCR assay covering 54 Vbeta and 13 Jbeta segments. Bias from PCR amplification was corrected by using a synthetic template baseline for primer optimization and for computational correction. Per the authors' processing: Reads were assigned to V, D and J genes according to IMGT and analyzed in immunoSEQ Analyzer, with only productive sequences retained. Clonality was calculated as one minus the Shannon entropy normalized by log2 of the number of productive unique sequences. For each patient and control, public and private clones were evaluated within the 100 most prevalent clones. A clone was defined as Susac-specific if it was absent from the healthy and MS cohorts, from approximately 980 published viral clones and from other ImmuneACCESS disease sequences. In-frame beta chains were kept once TCRdb had trimmed the public reads at Q25 with fastp and called clones with MiXCR. When rows share a CDR3 protein, they turn into one entry using the most common DNA and genes. None of the V and J calls come from the authors' own analysis; TCRdb made them. The sample table holds 180,000 or so distinct CDR3 sequences, of which about 95% were seen once. About 0.1% of the sample rests with the top ten.

The germline V gene encodes CDR1 MNHEY and CDR2 SMNVEV (reference sequence). The CDR3 spans 14 residues, from the cysteine through the phenylalanine. Only the CDR3 DNA is retained, 42 bases long and in frame from the first base. V was cut back by 4 bases and J by 4 bases, leaving a gap of 13 bases between them. Peripheral blood CD8+ and CD4+ T cells from healthy donors, Susac syndrome patients and multiple sclerosis patients were profiled by high-throughput TCR beta sequencing. Healthy donors were included as age- and sex-matched controls. Bulk CD8+ and CD4+ T cells were purified by magnetic negative isolation, while CD8+ TEMRA cells were enriched using FACS. Blood was collected in EDTA tubes and processed within 24 hours, with PBMCs isolated through density gradient centrifugation. PBMCs intended for TCR sequencing were cryopreserved in liquid nitrogen and were subsequently thawed in a 37 degrees C water bath. A purity of at least 90% was achieved for sorted or isolated CD4+, CD8+ and CD8+ TEMRA cells.

General conclusions and limits of the study: The TCR sequencing and HLA analysis was acknowledged to have included a relatively small number of individuals.

Rearrangement joined TRBV27 to TRBJ2-5; TRBD2 could be the D gene, as 6 bases match. This receptor was identified in a human donor in good health. Source material: CD4+ T cells from PBMCs. The DNA sequence reads TGTGCCAGCAGTTCGCCTCGGGGAGGAGAGACCCAGTACTTC. It translates to CASSSPRGGETQYF.